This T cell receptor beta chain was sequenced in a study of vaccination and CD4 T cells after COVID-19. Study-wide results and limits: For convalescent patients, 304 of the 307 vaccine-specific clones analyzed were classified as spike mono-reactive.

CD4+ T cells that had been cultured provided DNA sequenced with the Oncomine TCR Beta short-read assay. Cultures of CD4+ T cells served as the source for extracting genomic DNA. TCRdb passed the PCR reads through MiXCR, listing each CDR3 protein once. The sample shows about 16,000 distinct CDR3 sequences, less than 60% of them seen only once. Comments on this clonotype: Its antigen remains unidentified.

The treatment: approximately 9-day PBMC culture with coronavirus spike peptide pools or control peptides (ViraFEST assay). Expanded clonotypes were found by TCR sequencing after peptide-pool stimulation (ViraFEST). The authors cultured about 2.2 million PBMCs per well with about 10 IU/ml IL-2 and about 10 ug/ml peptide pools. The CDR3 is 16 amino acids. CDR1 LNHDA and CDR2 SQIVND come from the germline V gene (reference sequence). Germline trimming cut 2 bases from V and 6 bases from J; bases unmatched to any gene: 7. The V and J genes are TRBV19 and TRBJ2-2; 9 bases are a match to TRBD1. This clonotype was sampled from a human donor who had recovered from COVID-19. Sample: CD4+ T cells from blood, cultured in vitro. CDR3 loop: CASSIRWGQGAGELFF. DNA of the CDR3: TGTGCCAGTAGTATAAGGTGGGGACAGGGAGCCGGGGAGCTGTTTTTT.